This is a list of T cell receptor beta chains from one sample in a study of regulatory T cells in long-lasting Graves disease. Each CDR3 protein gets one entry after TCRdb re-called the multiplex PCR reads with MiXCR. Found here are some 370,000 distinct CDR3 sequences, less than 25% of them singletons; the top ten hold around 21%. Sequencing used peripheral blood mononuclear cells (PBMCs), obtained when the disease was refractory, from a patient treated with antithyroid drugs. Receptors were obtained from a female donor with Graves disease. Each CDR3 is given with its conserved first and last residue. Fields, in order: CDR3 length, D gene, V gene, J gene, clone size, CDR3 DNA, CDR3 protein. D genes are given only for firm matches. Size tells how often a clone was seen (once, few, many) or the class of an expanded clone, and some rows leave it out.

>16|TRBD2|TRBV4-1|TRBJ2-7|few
TGCGCCAGCAGCCAAGATAGGGCTAGCGGGAGAAACGAGCAGTACTTC
CASSQDRASGRNEQYF
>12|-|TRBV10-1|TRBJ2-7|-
TGCGCCAGCAGGGTCCATCCCTACGAGCAGTACTTC
CASRVHPYEQYF
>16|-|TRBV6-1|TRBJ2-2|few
TGTGCCAGCAGTGACCCCCGGGGTTTCCACACCGGGGAGCTGTTTTTT
CASSDPRGFHTGELFF
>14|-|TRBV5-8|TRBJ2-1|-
TGTGCCAGCAGCCTCGGAGGGTGGTCCCATGAGCAGTTCTTC
CASSLGGWSHEQFF
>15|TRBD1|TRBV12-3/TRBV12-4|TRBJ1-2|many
TGTGCCAGCAGTTTAGGAGGGGGCGACGACTATGGCTACACCTTC
CASSLGGGDDYGYTF
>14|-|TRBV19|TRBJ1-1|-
TGTGCCAGTAGTATTATAGGGGGAGGCACTGAAGCTTTCTTT
CASSIIGGGTEAFF
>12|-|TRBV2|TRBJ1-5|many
TGTGCCAGCAGTGAAGCCCAATGGGCCCAGCATTTT
CASSEAQWAQHF
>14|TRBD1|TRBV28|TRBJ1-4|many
TGTGCCAGCAGTGAGACAGGGTTAAATGAAAAACTGTTTTTT
CASSETGLNEKLFF
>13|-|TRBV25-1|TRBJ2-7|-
TGTGCCAGCAGTGAATATGAGGGGAACGAGCAGTACTTC
CASSEYEGNEQYF
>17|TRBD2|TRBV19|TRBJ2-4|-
TGTGCCAGTAGCCCCATCGGACTAGCGGGAGCCCCAAACATTCAGTACTTC
CASSPIGLAGAPNIQYF
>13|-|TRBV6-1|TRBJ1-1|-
TGTGCCAGCAGTCAACGACGGGAAGTTGAAGCTTTCTTT
CASSQRREVEAFF
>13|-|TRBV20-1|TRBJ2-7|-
TGCAGTGCTAGAGGACCAGACCGGTACGCGCAGTACTTC
CSARGPDRYAQYF
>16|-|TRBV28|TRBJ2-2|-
TGTGCCAGCAGTCTCATGGGAGCGGGGAACACCGGGGAGCTGTTTTTT
CASSLMGAGNTGELFF
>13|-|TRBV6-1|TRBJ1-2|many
TGTGCCAGCACCAGAGACAGGAGCTATGGCTACACCTTC
CASTRDRSYGYTF
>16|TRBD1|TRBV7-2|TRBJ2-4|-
TGTGCCAGCAGGTCGCAGGGGGCGGATTCGAAAAACATTCAGTACTTC
CASRSQGADSKNIQYF
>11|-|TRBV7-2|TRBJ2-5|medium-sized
TGTGCCAGCAGCTCTGGGGAGACCCAGTACTTC
CASSSGETQYF
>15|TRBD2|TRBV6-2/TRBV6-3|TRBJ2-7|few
TGTGCCAGCAGTGGGACTAGCGATAGCTCCTACGAGCAGTACTTC
CASSGTSDSSYEQYF
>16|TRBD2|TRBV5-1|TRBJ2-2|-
TGCGCCAGCAGCTTGGAACTAGCGGGAGGGCCCGGGGAGCTGTTTTTT
CASSLELAGGPGELFF
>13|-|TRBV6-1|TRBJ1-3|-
TGTGCCAGTAGACCCGTCGGTGGAAACACCATATATTTT
CASRPVGGNTIYF
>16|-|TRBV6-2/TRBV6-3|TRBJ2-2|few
TGTGCCAGCAGTTGGCTCTCGGGGTCAAGCACCGGGGAGCTGTTTTTT
CASSWLSGSSTGELFF
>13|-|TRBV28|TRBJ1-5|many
TGTGCCAGCAGCGTTGGACCAGGGCAGCCCCAGCATTTT
CASSVGPGQPQHF
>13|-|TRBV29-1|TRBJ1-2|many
TGCAGCGTTGACTCACAGGGTCTGAGCGGCTACACCTTC
CSVDSQGLSGYTF